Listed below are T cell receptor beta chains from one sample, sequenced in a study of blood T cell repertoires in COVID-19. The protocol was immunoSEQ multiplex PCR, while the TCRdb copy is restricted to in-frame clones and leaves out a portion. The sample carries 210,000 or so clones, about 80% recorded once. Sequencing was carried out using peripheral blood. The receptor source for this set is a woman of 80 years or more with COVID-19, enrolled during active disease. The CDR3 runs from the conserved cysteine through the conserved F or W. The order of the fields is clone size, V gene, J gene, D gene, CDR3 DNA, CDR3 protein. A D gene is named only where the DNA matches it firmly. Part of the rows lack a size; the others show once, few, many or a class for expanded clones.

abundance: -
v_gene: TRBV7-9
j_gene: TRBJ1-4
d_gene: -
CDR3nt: TGTGCCAGCAGCTTCAGTCAGGGGTTGGAAAAACTGTTTTTT
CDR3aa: CASSFSQGLEKLFF

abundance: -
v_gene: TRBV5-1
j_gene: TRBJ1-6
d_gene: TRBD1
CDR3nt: TGCGCCAGCAGCGACACAGGGGGCAGTTCACCCCTCCACTTT
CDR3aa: CASSDTGGSSPLHF

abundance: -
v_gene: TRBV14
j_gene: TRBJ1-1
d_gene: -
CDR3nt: TGTGCCAGCAGCAGACAGTTGAACACTGAAGCTTTCTTT
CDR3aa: CASSRQLNTEAFF

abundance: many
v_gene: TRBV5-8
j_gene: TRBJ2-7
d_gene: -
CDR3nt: TGTGCCAGCCCTACAGGGTCCCCCGAGCAGTACTTC
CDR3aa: CASPTGSPEQYF

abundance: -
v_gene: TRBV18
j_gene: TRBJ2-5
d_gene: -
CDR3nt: TGTGCCAGCTCACCCCCGGTGGGGGCATGGGAGACCCAGTACTTC
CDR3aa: CASSPPVGAWETQYF

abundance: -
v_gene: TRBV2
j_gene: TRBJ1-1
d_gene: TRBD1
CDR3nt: TGTGCCAGCATGCGACAGGGCGTCACTGAAGCTTTCTTT
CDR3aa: CASMRQGVTEAFF

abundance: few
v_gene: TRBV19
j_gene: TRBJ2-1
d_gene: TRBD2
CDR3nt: TGTGCCAGTAGAATAGCGGGGGGGCCCTACAATGAGCAGTTCTTC
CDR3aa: CASRIAGGPYNEQFF

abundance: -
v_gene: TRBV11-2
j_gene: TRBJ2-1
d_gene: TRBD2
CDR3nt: TGTGCCAGCAGCTTAGCGACGGGGGGGCGGATAGTCCCCAGGTTCTTC
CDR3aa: CASSLATGGRIVPRFF

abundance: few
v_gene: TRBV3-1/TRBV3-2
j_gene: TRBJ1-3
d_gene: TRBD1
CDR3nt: TGTGCCAGCAGCCCCCCCGGGACAGGGTTCAACACCATATATTTT
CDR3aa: CASSPPGTGFNTIYF

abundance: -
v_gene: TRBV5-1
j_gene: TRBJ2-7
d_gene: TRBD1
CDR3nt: TGCGCCAGCAGTTTTCCGACAGGGGCTGACGAGCAGTACTTC
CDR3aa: CASSFPTGADEQYF

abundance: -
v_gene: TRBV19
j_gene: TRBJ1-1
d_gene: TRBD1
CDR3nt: TGTGCCAGTGAGCCCGGGGGGGACAGGGACTCTGAAGCTTTCTTT
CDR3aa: CASEPGGDRDSEAFF

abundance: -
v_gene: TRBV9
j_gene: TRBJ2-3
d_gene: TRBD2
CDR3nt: TGTGCCAGCTCCGACATAGCGGGATCAGATACGCAGTATTTT
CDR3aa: CASSDIAGSDTQYF

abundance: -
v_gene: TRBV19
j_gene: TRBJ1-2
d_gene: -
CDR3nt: TGTGCCAGTAGTATAGCCGATACTTATGGCTACACCTTC
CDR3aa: CASSIADTYGYTF

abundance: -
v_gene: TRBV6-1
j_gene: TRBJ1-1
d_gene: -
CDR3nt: TGTGCCAGCAGTGATCGGAGCCAGAACACTGAAGCTTTCTTT
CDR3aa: CASSDRSQNTEAFF

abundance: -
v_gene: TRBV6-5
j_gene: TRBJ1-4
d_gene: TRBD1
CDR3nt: TGTGCCAGCTCCGGGACAGAGGCAACTAATGAAAAACTGTTTTTT
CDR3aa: CASSGTEATNEKLFF

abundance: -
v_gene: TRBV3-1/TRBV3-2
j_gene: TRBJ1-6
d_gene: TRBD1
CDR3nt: TGTGCCAGCAGCCAATTAGACAGGGGGGTTGGATCACCCCTCCACTTT
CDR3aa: CASSQLDRGVGSPLHF

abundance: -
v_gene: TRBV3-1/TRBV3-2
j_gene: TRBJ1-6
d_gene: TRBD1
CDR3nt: TGTGCCAGCAGCCGGTGGGACAGGGGCACGAATTCACCCCTCCACTTT
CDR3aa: CASSRWDRGTNSPLHF

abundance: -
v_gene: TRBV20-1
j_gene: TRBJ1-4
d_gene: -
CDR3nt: TGCAGTGCTAGGGGGCCTTTAGTCCTGTTTTTT
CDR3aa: CSARGPLVLFF

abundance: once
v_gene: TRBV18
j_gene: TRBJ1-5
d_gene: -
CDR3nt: TGTGCCAGCTCACCACGACAGGATAGCAATCAGCCCCAGCATTTT
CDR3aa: CASSPRQDSNQPQHF

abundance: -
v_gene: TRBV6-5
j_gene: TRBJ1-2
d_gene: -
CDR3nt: TGTGCCAGCAGCCCGGACACTGGCGGCTACACCTTC
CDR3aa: CASSPDTGGYTF

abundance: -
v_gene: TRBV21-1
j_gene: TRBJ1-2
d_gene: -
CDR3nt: TGTGCCAGCTACTCCCCCGGGGCTAACTATGGCTACACCTTC
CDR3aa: CASYSPGANYGYTF

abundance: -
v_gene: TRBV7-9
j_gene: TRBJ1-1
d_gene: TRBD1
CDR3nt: TGTGCCAGCACCCGGCCCGGACAGGCCACTGAAGCTTTCTTT
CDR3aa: CASTRPGQATEAFF

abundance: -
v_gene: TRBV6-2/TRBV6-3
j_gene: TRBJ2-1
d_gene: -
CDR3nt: TGTGCCAGCAGCCCCCGGGACAATGAGCAGTTCTTC
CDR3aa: CASSPRDNEQFF

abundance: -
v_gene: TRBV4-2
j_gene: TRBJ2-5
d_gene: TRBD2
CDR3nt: TGTGCCAGCAGCCAAGCGGTAGCGGGGGGGTCTTGGGAGACCCAGTACTTC
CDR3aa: CASSQAVAGGSWETQYF

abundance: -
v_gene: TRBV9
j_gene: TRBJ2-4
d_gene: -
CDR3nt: TGTGCCAGCAGCGTAGAGTCAGGCCAAAACATTCAGTACTTC
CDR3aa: CASSVESGQNIQYF

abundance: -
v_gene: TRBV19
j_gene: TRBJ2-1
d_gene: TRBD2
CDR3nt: TGTGCCAGTAGTATAGGTGTAGCGGGGCATGAGCAGTTCTTC
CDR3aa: CASSIGVAGHEQFF

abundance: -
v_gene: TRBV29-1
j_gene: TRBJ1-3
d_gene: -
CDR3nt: TGCAGCGCCCAGGTTAACGTTGGAAACACCATATATTTT
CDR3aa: CSAQVNVGNTIYF

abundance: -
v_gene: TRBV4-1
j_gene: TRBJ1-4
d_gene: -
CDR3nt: TGCGCCAGCAGCCAAGATACGGAGAATGAAAAACTGTTTTTT
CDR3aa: CASSQDTENEKLFF

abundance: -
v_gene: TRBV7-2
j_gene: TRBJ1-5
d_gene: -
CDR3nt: TGTGCCAGCAGCTTTTCGTCTGGGCCTCAGCCCCAGCATTTT
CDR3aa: CASSFSSGPQPQHF

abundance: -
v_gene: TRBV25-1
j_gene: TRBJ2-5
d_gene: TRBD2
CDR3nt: TGTGCCAGCAGTGAATCTTGGGGAGGGTCGTACCAAGAGACCCAGTACTTC
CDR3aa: CASSESWGGSYQETQYF

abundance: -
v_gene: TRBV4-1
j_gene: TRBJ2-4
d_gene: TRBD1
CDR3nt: TGCGCCAGCAGCTCGGCCGGACAGGGAAACATTCAGTACTTC
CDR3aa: CASSSAGQGNIQYF

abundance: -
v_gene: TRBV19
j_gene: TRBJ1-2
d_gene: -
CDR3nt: TGTGCCAGTAGTGACAGGCAGTCCGTAGGTGGCTACACCTTC
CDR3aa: CASSDRQSVGGYTF

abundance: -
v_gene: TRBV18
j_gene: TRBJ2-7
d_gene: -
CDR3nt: TGTGCCAGCTCACCTACATCAGACTACGAGCAGTACTTC
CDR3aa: CASSPTSDYEQYF

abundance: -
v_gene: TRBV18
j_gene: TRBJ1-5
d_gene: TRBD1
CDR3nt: TGTGCCAGCTCCCAGGGGACAGGGGTTGGCCAGCCCCAGCATTTT
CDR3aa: CASSQGTGVGQPQHF